This entry lists 26 T cell receptor beta chains sequenced from one sample in a study of cytomegalovirus exposure and HLA in healthy donors. Primers included in the PCR were 60 Vbeta and 13 Jbeta primers. TCRdb's copy holds only in-frame clones and misses some; the assay was immunoSEQ multiplex PCR. The sample shows about 80,000 clones, about 80% of them seen only once. The sample was PBMCs. Every receptor here comes from a man in his fifties in good health and CMV-seronegative.

The chain combines TRBV19 with TRBJ2-1; TRBD1 might be the D (6 bases). Trimming shortened V by 5 bases and J by 5 bases, and 19 bases separated the two germline ends. Looked up from germline, CDR1 is LNHDA and CDR2 is SQIVND (reference sequence). CDR3 length: 16 amino acids. CDR3 region: CASSPPGRGPHNEQFF. CDR3 sequence (DNA): TGTGCCAGTAGTCCACCTGGCAGGGGCCCACACAATGAGCAGTTCTTC. The full variable domain, its missing parts supplied by reference TRBV19 and TRBJ2-1, is DGGITQSPKYLFRKEGQNVTLSCEQNLNHDAMYWYRQDPGQGLRLIYYSQIVNDFQKGDIAEGYSVSREKKESFPLTVTSAQKNPTAFYLCASSPPGRGPHNEQFFGPGTRLTVL.

This chain joins TRBV28 and TRBJ1-3; possibly TRBD1 for D (5 bases). V lost 2 bases, J lost 4 bases, and 15 bases lay in between. Germline-derived CDR1 and CDR2 are MDHEN and SYDVKM. The CDR3 sequence is 16 residues long. The CDR3 DNA follows: TGTGCCAGCAGTTTAGGAGGGACCGTAGGAGGAAACACCATATATTTT. This gives the protein CASSLGGTVGGNTIYF.

The chain recombines TRBV18 with TRBJ1-1; 7 bases line up with TRBD1. This CDR3 is built from 13 residues. The V gene end was trimmed by 1 base and the J gene end by 5 bases; junction bases not matched to a gene: 1. The germline gives CDR1 KGHSH, CDR2 LQKENI. Here the CDR3 reads CASSPRDRTEAFF. CDR3 bases: TGTGCCAGCTCACCACGGGACAGAACTGAAGCTTTCTTT.

This sequence joins TRBV15 and TRBJ2-5, with TRBD2 matching over 9 bases. Per the germline V gene, CDR1 is LNHNV and CDR2 is YYDKDF (reference sequence). V lost 1 base and J lost 5; bases outside the gene matches: 5. The CDR3 sequence is 15 residues long. CDR3 coding DNA: TGTGCCACCAGCAGAGGGCTAGCGGGGTTGGAGACCCAGTACTTC. It is translated as CATSRGLAGLETQYF.

The gene calls are TRBV5-8 and TRBJ2-4; D not resolved. The CDR3 loop spans 16 amino acids. Germline loops: CDR1 SGHTS, CDR2 YDEGEE. V was shortened by 1 base and J by 0 bases, with 11 bases between the two germline ends. CDR3 coding DNA: TGTGCCAGCAGCTTGAGGTCAGGCGTAGCCAAAAACATTCAGTACTTC. Protein product: CASSLRSGVAKNIQYF.

There are a few counts of this clone. The chain is built from TRBV11-2 and TRBJ2-5; TRBD2 matches at 14 bases. Germline loops: CDR1 SGHAT, CDR2 FQNNGV. The J segment lost 5 bases and the V segment lost 4 bases, leaving 12 bases of the junction unmatched. This CDR3 spans 18 amino acids. This chain's CDR3 is CASSWDWTSGGLGETQYF. The DNA of the CDR3 is TGTGCCAGCAGCTGGGATTGGACTAGCGGGGGGCTGGGGGAGACCCAGTACTTC.

The chain joins TRBV6-6 to TRBJ2-7, with TRBD2 matching 8 bases. V trimming: 8 bases; J trimming: 4 bases; junction bases outside the gene matches: 4. The CDR3 sequence is 12 residues long. Germline lookup yields CDR1 MNHNY and CDR2 SVGAGI (reference sequence). Here the CDR3 DNA reads TGTGCCAGCGGGCGGGGGGCTTACGAGCAGTACTTC. This codes for CASGRGAYEQYF.

The V gene is TRBV5-4, the J gene TRBJ2-5, with 10 bases matching TRBD2. Germline V CDR1 and CDR2: SGHNT, YYREEE (reference sequence). Germline trimming cut 1 base from V and 12 bases from J; bases unmatched to any gene: 12. This CDR3 region has 15 residues. The CDR3 sequence is CASSLSSGGERGKYF. The DNA of the CDR3 is TGTGCCAGCAGCTTGTCTAGCGGGGGCGAGCGTGGAAAGTACTTC. Filled out from reference TRBV5-4 and TRBJ2-5, the complete variable domain reads ETGVTQSPTHLIKTRGQQVTLRCSSQSGHNTVSWYQQALGQGPQFIFQYYREEENGRGNFPPRFSGLQFPNYSSELNVNALELDDSALYLCASSLSSGGERGKYFGPGTRLLVL.

Concerning this clone itself: At one end, the junction sequence differs from germline, possibly due to a read error. The chain is built from TRBV7-9 and TRBJ1-2, with 7 positions matching TRBD1. The CDR3 totals 13 residues. Germline CDR1 SEHNR, CDR2 FQNEAQ (reference sequence). In nucleotides, the CDR3 is TGTTCCAGCAGCTTCGACAGGGTGGATGGCTACACCTTC. Translating it yields CSSSFDRVDGYTF.

The CDR3 DNA reads as TGTGCCAGCAGCTTAGCAGGGGCACATGAGCAGTTCTTC. It translates to CASSLAGAHEQFF. V and J are TRBV7-9 and TRBJ2-1; tentative D call: TRBD1 (5 bases). This CDR3 has 13 residues. Germline values: CDR1 SEHNR, CDR2 FQNEAQ (reference sequence). Trimming shortened V by 0 bases and J by 8 bases, and 8 bases separated the two germline ends.

The gene calls are TRBV13 and TRBJ2-7, with 12 bases fitting TRBD2. CDR1 is PRHDT, CDR2 FYEKMQ, per germline (reference sequence). V lost 6 bases and J lost 2; bases outside the gene matches: 23. This CDR3 contains 21 residues. The CDR3, as DNA: TGTGCCAGCAGGTTACCGGGACAGACGTTGCTAGCGGGGGGGATTACCTACGAGCAGTACTTC. Translation gives CASRLPGQTLLAGGITYEQYF.

The chain carries TRBV5-4 and TRBJ2-1, with 11 bases lining up with TRBD2. The V segment lost 0 bases and the J segment 4 bases; nucleotides outside the gene matches: 3. CDR1 is SGHNT, CDR2 YYREEE, per germline (reference sequence). There are 16 residues in the CDR3. For the CDR3, the DNA is TGTGCCAGCAGCTTGGGGCGACTAGCGGGGTACAATGAGCAGTTCTTC. Protein: CASSLGRLAGYNEQFF.

This chain uses TRBV10-1 with TRBJ1-2, with TRBD1 matching 10 bases. After removal of 6 bases from V and 11 bases from J, the junction contained 18 bases not matched to a gene. This CDR3 has 16 amino acids. CDR1 and CDR2 (germline): WNHNN, SYGVQD (reference sequence). Here the CDR3 reads CASRKLTGQGSFKYTF. In DNA, the CDR3 is TGCGCCAGCAGAAAGCTTACGGGACAGGGGAGCTTCAAGTACACCTTC.

This chain uses TRBV10-3 with TRBJ2-3, with 9 bases lining up with TRBD2. J lost 6 bases, V lost 6 bases, and 7 bases had no gene match. Germline lookup yields CDR1 ENHRY and CDR2 SYGVKD. CDR3 length: 14 amino acids. The CDR3 protein is CAIRGGGVSDTQYF. The CDR3 DNA follows: TGTGCCATCAGAGGCGGGGGGGTCTCGGATACGCAGTATTTT.

Here the CDR3 reads CASSSLEVQAFF. In nucleotides, the CDR3 is TGTGCCAGCAGCTCGTTGGAGGTTCAAGCTTTCTTT. The chain employs TRBV7-9 and TRBJ1-1; unclear D gene. The CDR3 spans 12 residues. Trimming shortened V by 4 bases and J by 9 bases, and 12 bases separated the two germline ends. The V gene's germline CDR1 is SEHNR and CDR2 FQNEAQ (reference sequence).

This clone showed up just a few times. The V call is TRBV6-1, the J call TRBJ2-7; possible D gene TRBD2, 5 bases. The V gene lost 3 bases and the J gene lost 0 bases, with 9 bases spanning the gap. The germline gives CDR1 MNHNS, CDR2 SASEGT. The CDR3 loop spans 14 amino acids. In DNA form, the CDR3 reads TGTGCCAGCAGTGACCCTACTAGCTCCTACGAGCAGTACTTC. Amino acids: CASSDPTSSYEQYF.

This clone was observed a few times. The chain uses TRBV12-1 and TRBJ1-6; the table's D gene call, TRBD1, was not cross checked with the DNA. TRBV12-1 is a listed pseudogene. The CDR3 totals 15 residues. CDR3 sequence reads: CASSYPDRDESPLHF. CDR3 in DNA: TGTGCCAGCAGCTATCCCGACAGGGACGAATCACCCCTCCACTTT.

CDR3 DNA sequence: TGTGCCAGCAGGGACAGGGACCTCGGCCTCCACTTT. This sequence encodes CASRDRDLGLHF. V usage is TRBV28 and J usage is TRBJ1-6; 8 bases fit TRBD1. V shed 6 bases, J shed 15 bases, and the junction held 7 bases outside the gene matches. The CDR3 extends over 12 amino acids. Germline V gene lookup returns CDR1 MDHEN and CDR2 SYDVKM.

The rearrangement uses TRBV7-2 and TRBJ2-4; a weak D match, TRBD2 (7 bases). V dropped 0 bases and J dropped 8 bases, with 8 bases sitting between them. Per germline, CDR1 SGHTA and CDR2 FQGNSA. This CDR3 has 13 amino acids. CDR3 sequence (DNA): TGTGCCAGCAGCTTAGCGGGGGGGCACATTCAGTACTTC. Translated: CASSLAGGHIQYF.

This clone has a single count. The chain links TRBV4-3 to TRBJ1-3; 7 bases fit TRBD1. This CDR3 region has 19 residues. CDR1 and CDR2 from the germline V gene are LGHNA and YSLEER. Trimming at V came to 0 bases and at J to 2 bases, leaving 13 bases not matched to a gene. The CDR3 nucleotides read TGCGCCAGCAGCCAAGATCACCCAGGGGGTAGAAGAACTGGAAACACCATATATTTT. Protein: CASSQDHPGGRRTGNTIYF.

This chain connects TRBV27 to TRBJ1-5, with a tentative D call TRBD1 (5 bases). The V gene lost 8 bases and the J gene lost 4 bases, with 9 bases spanning the gap. CDR1 and CDR2 (germline): MNHEY, SMNVEV (reference sequence). This CDR3 is 12 amino acids long. The CDR3 protein is CASGYRNQPQHF. The CDR3 DNA sequence: TGTGCCAGCGGTTACAGGAATCAGCCCCAGCATTTT.

The chain recombines TRBV6-7 with TRBJ2-1; 10 bases fit TRBD1. TRBV6-7 is noted as an ORF with a role that remains uncertain. The CDR3 runs 13 residues. Trimming took 8 bases from V and 11 from J; bases not matched to a gene: 9. For the CDR3, the DNA is TGTGCCAGCGAGTACGGGACAGGGGTTAAGCAGTTCTTC. Protein sequence: CASEYGTGVKQFF.

CDR3 bases: TGTGCCAGCAGTTCCCTCGGCAGGGTGACAGATACGCAGTATTTT. Residues: CASSSLGRVTDTQYF. The chain recombines TRBV27 with TRBJ2-3; tentatively, D is TRBD1 (5 bases). V was pared by 4 bases and J by 3 bases, with 14 bases between. CDR3 size: 15 residues. CDR1 is MNHEY, CDR2 SMNVEV, per germline (reference sequence).

The genes are TRBV5-1 and TRBJ2-7; TRBD2 matches 13 bases. The length of the CDR3 is 17 residues. Germline-derived CDR1 and CDR2 are SGHRS and YFSETQ. Trimming at V came to 0 bases and at J to 5 bases, leaving 8 bases not matched to a gene. The CDR3 coding sequence is TGCGCCAGCAGCTTGGGAGGGACTAGCGGGGCCAAAAACGAGCAGTACTTC. Translating gives CASSLGGTSGAKNEQYF.

The V and J genes are TRBV7-8 and TRBJ2-6, with D unclear. Trimming pared 5 bases from V and 5 bases from J, leaving 16 bases between. This CDR3 contains 16 residues. Per germline, CDR1 SGHVS and CDR2 FQNEAQ. CDR3 residues: CASSRSDNSWANVLTF. As DNA, the CDR3 is TGTGCCAGCAGCCGATCCGACAACAGCTGGGCCAACGTCCTGACTTTC.

This chain links TRBV6-5 with TRBJ2-1; possible D gene TRBD2, 5 bases. The CDR3 totals 13 residues. Germline V gives CDR1 MNHEY, CDR2 SVGAGI. The V and J ends lost 7 bases and 9 bases respectively, with 16 bases between them. The CDR3 region has the DNA TGTGCCAGCACTCCCCGCGGGTATGTTGAGCAGTTCTTC. Its protein product is CASTPRGYVEQFF.